The 13 T cell receptor beta chains given below trace back to one sample, sequenced in a study of blood T cell repertoires in COVID-19. Only in-frame clones appear in the TCRdb table, and some are missing; sequencing was by immunoSEQ multiplex PCR. The table lists some 100,000 clones, approximately 92% of them singletons. Sequenced: peripheral blood. These receptors were collected from an older man with acute or convalescent COVID-19.

V is TRBV11-3 and J is TRBJ1-3, with 7 positions matching TRBD1. Per germline, CDR1 SGHNT and CDR2 YENEEA. The J segment lost 5 bases and the V segment lost 6 bases, leaving 13 bases of the junction unmatched. CDR3 length equals 16 residues. This CDR3 is CASSITGAPGRNTIYF. CDR3 DNA sequence: TGTGCCAGCAGTATCACAGGGGCTCCTGGTCGAAACACCATATATTTT.

V gene TRBV5-6 combines with J gene TRBJ2-3, with TRBD2 identical over 13 bases. CDR3 size: 16 residues. Per germline, CDR1 SGHDT and CDR2 YYEEEE. J was trimmed by 7 bases and V by 2 bases; bases with no gene match: 7. The CDR3 bases are TGTGCCAGCAGCTTTTTGACTAGCGGGGGGCGATATACGCAGTATTTT. Amino acid sequence: CASSFLTSGGRYTQYF.

The J gene is TRBJ1-3, the V gene TRBV15, with D perhaps TRBD1 (6 bases). Trimming took off 3 bases at V and 5 bases at J, with 14 bases between the two ends. Germline V gives CDR1 LNHNV, CDR2 YYDKDF (reference sequence). This CDR3 comprises 15 residues. The CDR3, as DNA: TGTGCCACCAGCAGGCAGGGGAGAACCCGAAACACCATATATTTT. Translating gives CATSRQGRTRNTIYF.

V usage is TRBV19 and J usage is TRBJ1-4; perhaps TRBD1 as D (6 bases). Deletions cut 7 bases from V and 11 bases from J, with 14 bases between. The germline gives CDR1 LNHDA, CDR2 SQIVND (reference sequence). This CDR3 comprises 12 residues. The CDR3 spells CASNARGEKLFF. CDR3 nucleotides: TGTGCCAGTAACGCCAGGGGAGAGAAACTGTTTTTT.

This sequence joins TRBV11-2 and TRBJ2-2; 7 bases map to TRBD1. The CDR3 length is 14 residues. V trimming: 0 bases; J trimming: 5 bases; junction bases outside the gene matches: 0. CDR1 SGHAT and CDR2 FQNNGV come from the germline V gene. The DNA of the CDR3 is TGTGCCAGCAGCTTAGACAGGGGGACCGGGGAGCTGTTTTTT. This sequence encodes CASSLDRGTGELFF.

Turning to this clone: The sample has other DNA sequences that encode this CDR3 too. This chain uses TRBV24-1 with TRBJ1-2, with 11 bases identical to TRBD1. The CDR3 contains 16 residues. Unmatched junction bases numbered 4, after V lost 4 bases and J lost 1 base. From germline, CDR1 is KGHDR and CDR2 SFDVKD. This chain's CDR3 is CATSDSGTGGNYGYTF. In DNA, the CDR3 is TGTGCCACCAGTGACTCCGGGACAGGGGGTAACTATGGCTACACCTTC.

The rearrangement links TRBV7-2 to TRBJ1-6; possible D gene TRBD1, 6 bases. The CDR3 runs 17 residues. The germline V and J ends were trimmed by 5 bases and 8 bases, with 22 bases remaining between them. Germline assignment: CDR1 SGHTA and CDR2 FQGNSA. The CDR3 nucleotides read TGTGCCAGCAGCCTCCGATCCTTAAAGCGGGGGCATTCACCCCTCCACTTT. Translating it yields CASSLRSLKRGHSPLHF.

This chain uses TRBV28 with TRBJ2-7; 8 nucleotides align to TRBD1. Germline V gene lookup returns CDR1 MDHEN and CDR2 SYDVKM. CDR3 length: 14 residues. The V and J ends lost 5 bases and 3 bases, in that order; junction bases with no gene match: 6. The CDR3 protein is CASSPRQGRYEQYF. CDR3 DNA: TGTGCCAGCAGTCCTCGACAGGGGCGCTACGAGCAGTACTTC.

The genes are TRBV27 and TRBJ2-3, with 7 bases matching TRBD1. The V segment lost 4 bases and the J segment 3 bases; nucleotides outside the gene matches: 4. The CDR3 extends over 14 amino acids. CDR1 is MNHEY and CDR2 is SMNVEV in the germline V gene (reference sequence). The CDR3 protein is CASSYDRDTDTQYF. CDR3 bases: TGTGCCAGCAGTTACGACAGGGATACAGATACGCAGTATTTT.

The CDR3: CASSLGVTGREKLFF. The CDR3 DNA reads as TGTGCCAGCAGCTTAGGTGTAACAGGGCGCGAAAAACTGTTTTTT. The chain has TRBV5-5 and TRBJ1-4, with D tentatively TRBD1 (6 bases). The CDR3 contains 15 residues. Per germline, CDR1 SGHKS and CDR2 YYEKEE (reference sequence). Trimming stripped 2 bases from V and 8 bases from J, with 16 bases between.

V gene TRBV18 combines with J gene TRBJ2-5, with TRBD2 matching over 11 bases. CDR1 is KGHSH, CDR2 LQKENI, per germline. CDR3 length: 16 residues. V trimming: 2 bases; J trimming: 3 bases; junction bases outside the gene matches: 5. The CDR3 reads CASSPGQLAGEETQYF. The CDR3 DNA is TGTGCCAGCTCACCAGGACAACTAGCGGGGGAAGAGACCCAGTACTTC.

The rearrangement uses TRBV7-2 and TRBJ2-7; tentative D call: TRBD1 (5 bases). Trimming shortened V by 1 base and J by 4 bases, and 5 bases separated the two germline ends. CDR3 length: 12 residues. Germline CDR1 reads SGHTA; CDR2 reads FQGNSA. The CDR3, as DNA: TGTGCCAGCAGCTTAGGACAGTACGAGCAGTACTTC. Its protein is CASSLGQYEQYF.

The table lists this clone with a count of one. The V call is TRBV25-1, the J call TRBJ2-1; D is possibly TRBD2 (5 bases). V lost 7 bases to trimming and J lost 8 bases, with 15 bases between them. The CDR3 sequence is 13 residues long. Germline loops: CDR1 MGHDK, CDR2 SYGVNS. The CDR3 loop reads CASKEAGLDEQFF. CDR3 nucleotides: TGTGCCAGCAAGGAGGCCGGGTTGGATGAGCAGTTCTTC.